This TCR beta chain was documented in a study of PD-1 blockade in classical Hodgkin lymphoma. General observations from the study: Complete responders started with a diversity level that resembled newly diagnosed patients at baseline. CD8+ TCR diversity did not rise significantly by C4D1, unlike CD4+.

The CDR3 loop spans 19 amino acids. Germline V CDR1 and CDR2: SGHTA, FQGTGA. V shed 1 base and J 0 bases; nucleotides not matched to a gene: 9. About this clone: What it binds is unknown.

Generated by immunoSEQ multiplex PCR, the TCRdb table keeps only in-frame clones and is missing some. The top ten hold about 0.85% of the sample, which has approximately 13,000 clones, roughly 86% seen once. Sample time point: cycle 4 day 1 (C4D1), after 6 weeks of nivolumab. In every patient, relapse followed autologous stem cell transplantation, while exposure to brentuximab vedotin differed. Negative magnetic selection isolated CD4+ T cells from thawed PBMCs. The sequencing here drew on CD4+ T cells from blood, taken before the fourth cycle of nivolumab. This receptor was taken from a human donor with classical Hodgkin lymphoma. This chain connects TRBV7-3 to TRBJ1-6; 7 bases line up with TRBD1. Here the CDR3 reads CASSLSGWGQRSYNSPLHF. The CDR3 DNA is TGTGCCAGCAGCTTAAGTGGGTGGGGACAGCGCTCCTATAATTCACCCCTCCACTTT.